Each of the 20 T cell receptor beta chains below was sequenced from the same sample in a study of T cell repertoires in cytomegalovirus infection. Each CDR3 protein gets one entry after TCRdb re-called the reads with MiXCR. The table includes nearly 700,000 distinct CDR3 sequences, about 33% detected once. Their recognized antigens are unknown. Sequences were derived from cultured PBMCs, sampled from culture after CMV antigen stimulation. The receptors were sampled from a human donor in good health (CMV status not recorded). Some clones in this sample may be carry-over from other donors' samples.

At least ten counts were recorded for this clonotype. V usage is TRBV7-2 and J usage is TRBJ2-1; 7 bases line up with TRBD2. J gave up 9 bases and V 1 base, and 6 bases lay outside the gene matches. Germline CDR1 and CDR2: SGHTA and FQGNSA. This CDR3 is 14 amino acids long. CDR3 sequence (DNA): TGTGCCAGCAGCTTAGGGGGGAGGGTTGGTGAGCAGTTCTTC. Encoded protein: CASSLGGRVGEQFF. The whole variable domain, filled in from reference TRBV7-2 and TRBJ2-1, reads GAGVSQSPSNKVTEKGKDVELRCDPISGHTALYWYRQSLGQGLEFLIYFQGNSAPDKSGLPSDRFSAERTGGSVSTLTIQRTQQEDSAVYLCASSLGGRVGEQFFGPGTRLTVL.

A few counts support this clonotype. The V call is TRBV2, the J call TRBJ2-1; TRBD2 matches 12 bases. CDR3 length: 15 residues. V lost 5 bases, J lost 7 bases, and 6 bases stayed unmatched. Germline CDR1 is SNHLY and CDR2 is FYNNEI. The CDR3 sequence is CASSQLAGGSNEQFF. The CDR3, as DNA: TGTGCCAGCAGTCAACTAGCGGGGGGATCAAATGAGCAGTTCTTC. Full variable domain (missing parts from reference TRBV2 and TRBJ2-1): EPEVTQTPSHQVTQMGQEVILRCVPISNHLYFYWYRQILGQKVEFLVSFYNNEISEKSEIFDDQFSVERPDGSNFTLKIRSTKLEDSAMYFCASSQLAGGSNEQFFGPGTRLTVL.

The chain employs TRBV6-6 and TRBJ2-2; TRBD2 matches at 8 bases. CDR1 is MNHNY and CDR2 is SVGAGI in the germline V gene (reference sequence). This CDR3 contains 16 residues. The ends lost 2 bases at V and 9 bases at J; junction bases unmatched: 11. Here the CDR3 reads CASSYGPSGSLRELFF. The CDR3, as DNA: TGTGCCAGCAGTTACGGGCCTAGCGGGTCCCTCCGGGAGCTGTTTTTT.

This clonotype was counted only a few times. V is TRBV4-2 and J is TRBJ2-3, with 8 bases identical to TRBD2. Germline V gene lookup returns CDR1 LGHNA and CDR2 YNFKEQ. The CDR3 length is 16 residues. Trimming removed 4 bases from V and 6 bases from J; junction bases left unmatched: 12. CDR3 residues: CASSRERGRGLDTQYF. In DNA, the CDR3 is TGTGCCAGCAGCCGAGAGCGGGGGCGGGGGCTGGATACGCAGTATTTT.

This chain connects TRBV18 to TRBJ1-1; a possible D gene is TRBD1 (5 bases). This CDR3 comprises 13 residues. Per the germline V gene, CDR1 is KGHSH and CDR2 is LQKENI. V lost 1 base to trimming and J lost 7 bases, with 10 bases between them. This CDR3 reads CASSPLRDDEAFF. DNA of the CDR3: TGTGCCAGCTCACCACTCCGGGACGATGAAGCTTTCTTT.

This clonotype was detected only a few times. The V call is TRBV20-1, the J call TRBJ1-2; D is ambiguous. From germline, CDR1 is DFQATT and CDR2 SNEGSKA (reference sequence). The length of the CDR3 is 12 residues. V lost 4 bases and J lost 0, with 6 bases in between. The CDR3 DNA reads TGCAGTGCTAATTCAGCTAACTATGGCTACACCTTC. This codes for CSANSANYGYTF.

The chain has TRBV4-1 and TRBJ1-3; possible D gene TRBD1, 5 bases. Germline V gene data show CDR1 as MGHRA and CDR2 as YSYEKL. V shed 4 bases and J shed 7 bases, with 11 bases lying between them. This CDR3 region has 13 residues. The DNA for the CDR3 is TGCGCCAGCAGCCGAGAAGGGGCCAACACCATATATTTT. Amino acid sequence: CASSREGANTIYF.

This rearrangement joins TRBV12-3 or TRBV12-4 to TRBJ1-1, with D possibly TRBD1 on 5 matching bases. The CDR3 loop spans 12 amino acids. V dropped 5 bases and J dropped 5 bases, with 9 bases sitting between them. This chain's CDR3 is CASSPGKTEAFF. The DNA for the CDR3 is TGTGCCAGCAGTCCAGGGAAGACTGAAGCTTTCTTT.

This clonotype occurred a few times. The chain couples TRBV29-1 to TRBJ1-6; D ambiguous. This CDR3 comprises 16 residues. CDR1 is SQVTM and CDR2 is ANQGSEA in the germline V gene. V dropped 4 bases and J dropped 5 bases, with 18 bases sitting between them. The CDR3 loop reads CSVVIRWSPNNSPLHF. The CDR3 nucleotides read TGCAGCGTTGTAATTAGGTGGAGCCCAAATAATTCACCCCTCCACTTT.

This clonotype was picked up a small number of times. V and J are TRBV6-9 and TRBJ2-3, with D possibly TRBD1 on 6 matching bases. V was shortened by 6 bases and J by 3 bases, with 19 bases between the two germline ends. The CDR3 length is 16 residues. Per the germline V gene, CDR1 is MNHGY and CDR2 is SVAAGI. CDR3 DNA sequence: TGTGCCAGCAGCCTAACAGGGAATCCCTTGACAGATACGCAGTATTTT. Residues: CASSLTGNPLTDTQYF.

This clonotype was seen a handful of times. The V gene is TRBV6-1, the J gene TRBJ2-7; a possible D gene is TRBD1 (6 bases). With 6 bases removed from V and 3 bases from J, the gap between germline ends came to 15 bases. This CDR3 comprises 14 residues. Germline V lookup: CDR1 MNHNS, CDR2 SASEGT. CDR3 loop: CASRGTTGIYEQYF. As DNA, the CDR3 is TGTGCCAGCAGGGGAACGACAGGAATCTACGAGCAGTACTTC.

This clonotype was observed a few times. The chain links TRBV7-2 to TRBJ2-7; D is undetermined. The CDR3 extends over 16 amino acids. Germline V gene data show CDR1 as SGHTA and CDR2 as FQGNSA. V gave up 0 bases and J gave up 2 bases, with 14 bases separating them. This CDR3 reads CASSLAGIVTPYEQYF. CDR3 bases: TGTGCCAGCAGCTTAGCCGGTATAGTGACTCCCTACGAGCAGTACTTC.

The CDR3 nucleotides are TGTGCCAGCAGCCAACGAGGGCTGGCAGGGATGGTGGAGACCCAGTACTTC. It yields the protein CASSQRGLAGMVETQYF. This chain links TRBV7-9 with TRBJ2-5; TRBD1 or TRBD2 may be the D gene (5 bases each). Deletions cut 5 bases from V and 5 bases from J, with 24 bases between. The CDR3 has 17 amino acids. Per the germline V gene, CDR1 is SEHNR and CDR2 is FQNEAQ (reference sequence).

The chain joins TRBV7-9 to TRBJ2-6; D not certain. Trimming cost V 5 bases and J 2 bases, with 4 bases left between them. CDR1 SEHNR and CDR2 FQNEAQ come from the germline V gene (reference sequence). The CDR3 runs 13 residues. The CDR3 DNA is TGTGCCAGCAGCCAAACTGGGGCCAACGTCCTGACTTTC. Its translation: CASSQTGANVLTF.

V is TRBV7-9 and J is TRBJ2-3; TRBD1 matches 11 bases. The V segment lost 5 bases and the J segment 0 bases; nucleotides outside the gene matches: 7. Per germline, CDR1 SEHNR and CDR2 FQNEAQ (reference sequence). The CDR3 is made up of 17 amino acids. The CDR3: CASSTGTGGESTDTQYF. The DNA for the CDR3 is TGTGCCAGCAGCACAGGGACAGGGGGGGAAAGCACAGATACGCAGTATTTT.

This clonotype was recorded only once. The gene calls are TRBV6-5 and TRBJ2-7; the match to TRBD1 covers 7 bases. CDR3 size: 15 residues. Trimming removed 6 bases from V and 4 bases from J; junction bases left unmatched: 12. The germline gives CDR1 MNHEY, CDR2 SVGAGI. This CDR3 is CASREFGQAAYEQYF. In DNA, the CDR3 is TGTGCCAGCAGAGAATTCGGACAGGCAGCGTACGAGCAGTACTTC.

This clonotype was picked up many times. The V and J genes are TRBV4-1 and TRBJ2-1, with D possibly called TRBD1 or TRBD2 (5 bases each). Germline V gives CDR1 MGHRA, CDR2 YSYEKL. There are 16 residues in the CDR3. Between the trimmed V and J ends, which lost 4 bases and 3 bases, there was a span of 16 bases. The CDR3 reads CASSLIRDRGYNEQFF. CDR3 bases: TGCGCCAGCAGCCTCATCCGGGACCGAGGCTACAATGAGCAGTTCTTC.

V is TRBV28 and J is TRBJ2-7; tentative D call: TRBD1 (7 bases). The CDR3 extends over 16 amino acids. The V gene lost 3 bases and the J gene lost 2 bases, with 17 bases spanning the gap. CDR1 MDHEN and CDR2 SYDVKM come from the germline V gene. The CDR3 sequence: CASSFSGDSIAYEQYF. CDR3 in DNA: TGTGCCAGCAGTTTCTCGGGGGACAGCATAGCCTACGAGCAGTACTTC.

This sequence joins TRBV6-5 and TRBJ2-1, with 7 bases fitting TRBD1. This CDR3 spans 16 amino acids. V shed 2 bases and J 6 bases; nucleotides not matched to a gene: 10. The V gene's germline CDR1 is MNHEY and CDR2 SVGAGI. The CDR3 spells CASSYPGQVGFNEQFF. In DNA, the CDR3 is TGTGCCAGCAGTTACCCAGGACAGGTTGGATTCAATGAGCAGTTCTTC.

The genes are TRBV6-6 and TRBJ1-5, with D unclear. The CDR3 is 13 residues long. V shed 6 bases and J shed 4 bases, with 10 bases lying between them. Germline values: CDR1 MNHNY, CDR2 SVGAGI (reference sequence). The DNA of the CDR3 is TGTGCCAGCAGCCCCTTTTCGAATCAGCCCCAGCATTTT. Translated, it gives CASSPFSNQPQHF.